This entry describes one T cell receptor (beta chain). J was trimmed by 0 bases and V by 3 bases; bases with no gene match: 5. The CDR3 totals 16 residues. From germline, CDR1 is SGDLS and CDR2 YYNGEE. Measured with immunoSEQ multiplex PCR; TCRdb has only the in-frame clones, and not every one. The sample lists 100,000 to 140,000 clones, around nine tenths occurring once. This sample stems from a study of T cell responses to AZD1222 COVID-19 vaccine. Looking at the study overall: Pooling covered second doses at about 4 or about 12 weeks.

The chain uses TRBV9 and TRBJ1-3; 8 positions match TRBD1. Sequencing was performed on peripheral blood, taken on day 0 of AZD1222 vaccination. The origin of this receptor is an adult in good health. The CDR3 loop is CASSARQGISGNTIYF. The CDR3 DNA reads as TGTGCCAGCAGCGCTAGACAGGGGATCTCTGGAAACACCATATATTTT.